This TCR beta chain was observed in a study of shared clonotypes between healthy human individuals. Germline V gene data show CDR1 as SGHRS and CDR2 as YFSETQ. V dropped 6 bases and J dropped 1; count of bases not matched to a gene: 7. The CDR3 spans 15 residues. Recent vaccinations or acute infections were absent in the healthy HIV-negative adult donors. Using immunoSEQ multiplex PCR, the repertoire was profiled, and TCRdb retains in-frame clones only, with some absent. This sample carries some 2,500,000 clones, around 90% of them seen once, and the ten largest clones take 0.37%. Sequenced input: naive CD4+ T cells from PBMCs. Regarding subset: CD45RA+ positively selected. V gene TRBV5-1 combines with J gene TRBJ2-1; 7 bases are shared with TRBD2. The receptor was isolated from a young man in good health. Some clones in this sample may be carry-over from other donors' samples. CDR3 loop: CASTKEAGSYNEQFF. The CDR3 DNA follows: TGCGCCAGCACAAAAGAAGCGGGATCCTACAATGAGCAGTTCTTC.